Listed below are T cell receptor beta chains from one sample, sequenced in a study of blood T cells in healthy people across ages. TCRdb fed the 5' RACE reads into MiXCR, producing one record per CDR3 protein. Of 650,000 to 1,000,000 distinct CDR3 sequences in the sample, 35% to 40% were seen once. Sequencing was done on a sample of blood. The receptors derive from a man younger than 35 in good health. CDR3s include the opening cysteine and the closing phenylalanine or tryptophan. Fields, in order: J gene, V gene, clone size, D gene, CDR3 DNA, CDR3 protein. D genes are given only for firm matches. Not all rows give a size; the values are once, few, many and, for expanded clones, a class.

J: TRBJ2-7
V: TRBV7-2
size: many
D: -
DNA: TGTGCCAGCGCCCCGCGAGCAGGGACATACTACGAGCAGTACTTC
CDR3: CASAPRAGTYYEQYF

J: TRBJ2-3
V: TRBV12-3/TRBV12-4
size: -
D: -
DNA: TGTGCCAGCACTGGGGACGGAGCAGATACGCAGTATTTT
CDR3: CASTGDGADTQYF

J: TRBJ2-1
V: TRBV12-3/TRBV12-4
size: -
D: TRBD2
DNA: TGTGCCACCCTTTTAGCGGGGGTCCGCAATGAGCAGTTCTTC
CDR3: CATLLAGVRNEQFF

J: TRBJ1-5
V: TRBV7-2
size: few
D: TRBD1
DNA: TGTGCCAGCAGGGAAGGGGGCGGCAATCAGCCCCAGCATTTT
CDR3: CASREGGGNQPQHF

J: TRBJ1-2
V: TRBV7-2
size: few
D: -
DNA: TGTGCCAGCAGCCCCCCGAGGGGGGGCTACACCTTC
CDR3: CASSPPRGGYTF

J: TRBJ1-4
V: TRBV20-1
size: few
D: -
DNA: TGCAGTGCTAGGCAGGGGCTCGGTGAAAAACTGTTTTTT
CDR3: CSARQGLGEKLFF

J: TRBJ1-6
V: TRBV7-6
size: few
D: -
DNA: TGTGCCAGCAGCTTATTATCAGGGAATTCACCCCTCCACTTT
CDR3: CASSLLSGNSPLHF

J: TRBJ2-2
V: TRBV5-5
size: -
D: TRBD2
DNA: TGTGCCAGCATCCCTAGCGGGGACACCGGGGAGCTGTTTTTT
CDR3: CASIPSGDTGELFF

J: TRBJ2-4
V: TRBV20-1
size: -
D: TRBD1
DNA: TGCAGTGCTAGAACAGGGGCCCGGGCAACCAAAAACATTCAGTACTTC
CDR3: CSARTGARATKNIQYF

J: TRBJ1-5
V: TRBV20-1
size: many
D: -
DNA: TGCAGTGCTAGGGTAGCCGGGGGGCGCAGCAATCAGCCCCAGCATTTT
CDR3: CSARVAGGRSNQPQHF

J: TRBJ2-7
V: TRBV4-3
size: -
D: TRBD2
DNA: TGCGCCAGCAGCCAAGGAAAGGGACTAGCGGACAATGAGCAGTACTTC
CDR3: CASSQGKGLADNEQYF

J: TRBJ2-1
V: TRBV4-3
size: -
D: -
DNA: TGCGCCAGCAGCCAAGAGGGTGCGCAGGGAACATACAATGAGCAGTTCTTC
CDR3: CASSQEGAQGTYNEQFF

J: TRBJ2-3
V: TRBV4-2
size: few
D: -
DNA: TGTGCCAGCAGCCCCAACAGCGAACTAGGCACAGATACGCAGTATTTT
CDR3: CASSPNSELGTDTQYF

J: TRBJ2-3
V: TRBV12-3/TRBV12-4
size: many
D: -
DNA: TGTGCCAGCAGTCCTCTGACAGGCCTAGAGCAGTATTTT
CDR3: CASSPLTGLEQYF

J: TRBJ2-5
V: TRBV29-1
size: -
D: -
DNA: TGCAGCGTTCCCCGCAGGGAAGAAGAGACCCAGTACTTC
CDR3: CSVPRREEETQYF

J: TRBJ1-1
V: TRBV6-2/TRBV6-3
size: few
D: -
DNA: TGTGCCAGCAGCGTCTCTGGGGAAGCTTTCTTT
CDR3: CASSVSGEAFF

J: TRBJ2-7
V: TRBV20-1
size: -
D: TRBD1
DNA: TGCAGTGCTAGAAGACAGGGCGATCACTACGAGCAGTGCTTC
CDR3: CSARRQGDHYEQCF